The source of this TCR beta chain is a study of blood T cells in healthy people across ages. The V and J ends lost 0 bases and 5 bases respectively, with 8 bases between them. The CDR3 is 13 amino acids. Germline assignment: CDR1 GTSNPN and CDR2 SVGIG (reference sequence). Then a second PCR, running roughly 7 to 11 cycles, was carried out with a sample-barcoded 5' primer and a J-beta primer mix. One entry per CDR3 protein, called by TCRdb with MiXCR from the 5' RACE reads. The data show roughly 730,000 distinct CDR3 sequences, roughly 50% seen once. This chain uses TRBV30 with TRBJ1-5, with D maybe TRBD1 (5 bases). Material: blood. The TCR sequence derives from a man aged 35 to 55 in good health. CDR3 region: CAWSVGGDQPQHF. CDR3 DNA: TGTGCCTGGAGTGTAGGAGGGGATCAGCCCCAGCATTTT.